This T cell receptor (beta chain) was recovered during a study of T cell responses to AZD1222 COVID-19 vaccine (dated by TCRdb to the early 2020s). General notes on the study: AZD1222 recipients given second doses at about 4 weeks or at about 12 weeks were pooled, since spike-specific TCR depth and breadth were not found to differ between the two schedules. A total of about 230 trial participants underwent TCR sequencing, of whom some 210 received two doses of AZD1222 and some 26 received two doses of the MenACWY control vaccine. Trial participants were enrolled by age into 18-55, 56-69 and 70-plus year subgroups, with roughly 160, 29 and 62 TCR-sequenced participants respectively. Points the paper makes about the study in general: The whole spike protein was spanned by vaccine-associated CD4 TCRs, and dominant responses were seen in regions 160-218 and 743-854. Because no samples from the day 14 peak response were available, repertoires could be characterized only after the peak T cell response. Only five or six AZD1222 recipients were SARS-CoV-2 seropositive at baseline, limiting conclusions about previously exposed vaccinees. In the small 56-69-year group, the increase in depth fell short of significance, most likely because of low power. Participants were mostly white British and included more females than males, and it was suggested by the authors that clonal diversity may have been underestimated. After two AZD1222 doses, both the breadth and the depth of spike-specific TCRs were significantly higher than at day 0 and than in MenACWY recipients. Epitopes outside the regions mutated in the B.1.351 and B.1.1.7 variants were reportedly recognized by nearly half of the unique spike-specific TCRs.

The CDR3 regions of human TCRbeta chains were analyzed by immunosequencing. In the source study's methods: TCRs in the repertoires were matched against a reference library of SARS-CoV-2-specific TCRs that had been generated with the MIRA antigen-specificity platform. Breadth was defined as the fraction of unique TCRs that were SARS-CoV-2-associated. Depth was defined as the fraction of total T cells that were SARS-CoV-2-associated. Using the MIRA data, each spike-specific TCR was assigned both to the spike region to which the TCR was reactive and to a CD4 or CD8 class. Log10-transformed breadth and depth values were compared by one-way ANOVA with Sidak's multiple comparisons tests. The immuneACCESS repertoire file appears here via TCRdb, limited to in-frame rearrangements. These files lack a portion of the clones; in checked studies, under half of the deficit traces to unresolved V genes, and the cause of the others is not known. D and trimming were read from the DNA, whereas the V and J calls and clone size are those reported in that table. This sample holds 200,000 or so clones; 90% to 95% were observed only once. The ten largest clones capture about 9% of the sample.

According to the study, the label for this sample's time point signals: baseline before first vaccination. Samples from vaccinated people were obtained from the UK trials COV001 and COV002, which included a single-blind randomized controlled phase 2/3 trial of AZD1222 (ChAdOx1 nCoV-19) in healthy adults. For TCRbeta chain sequencing, PBMC samples were collected from trial participants at day 0 and at day 28 after the second dose. In regard to this clone: Its antigen is not yet known. No qualities accompany the bases; no much larger clone lies one base away.

Including the terminal cysteine and phenylalanine, the CDR3 comprises 18 residues. Only the CDR3 portion is preserved as DNA: 54 bases, with reading frame beginning at the first base. V and J are truncated by 1 base and 0 bases respectively, leaving an intervening sequence of 19 bases. The germline V gene (reference sequence) gives CDR1 as SGHNT and CDR2 as YYREEE. This specimen was peripheral blood, taken on day 0 of AZD1222 vaccination. The sequence was obtained from an adult in good health. The chain links TRBV5-4 with TRBJ1-1, with the D segment identity uncertain. The sequenced DNA is TGTGCCAGCAGCTTGCATCGGCGGGGTGGTGGGATGAACACTGAAGCTTTCTTT. Its product reads: CASSLHRRGGGMNTEAFF.